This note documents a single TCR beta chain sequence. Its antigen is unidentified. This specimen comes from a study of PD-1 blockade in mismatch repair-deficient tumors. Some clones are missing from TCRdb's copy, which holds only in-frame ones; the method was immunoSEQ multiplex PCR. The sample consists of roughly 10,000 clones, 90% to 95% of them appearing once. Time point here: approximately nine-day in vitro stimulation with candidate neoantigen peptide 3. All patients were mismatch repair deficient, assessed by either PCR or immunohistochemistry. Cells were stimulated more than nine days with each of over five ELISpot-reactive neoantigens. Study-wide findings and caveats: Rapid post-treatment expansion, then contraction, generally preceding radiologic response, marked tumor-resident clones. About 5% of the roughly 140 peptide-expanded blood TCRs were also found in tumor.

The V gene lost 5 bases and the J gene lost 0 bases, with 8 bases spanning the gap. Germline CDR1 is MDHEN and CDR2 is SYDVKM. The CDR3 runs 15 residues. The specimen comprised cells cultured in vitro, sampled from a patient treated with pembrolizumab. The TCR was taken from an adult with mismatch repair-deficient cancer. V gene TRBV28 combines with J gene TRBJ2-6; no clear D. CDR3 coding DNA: TGTGCCAGCAGTCCCAACTTCTCTGGGGCCAACGTCCTGACTTTC. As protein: CASSPNFSGANVLTF.